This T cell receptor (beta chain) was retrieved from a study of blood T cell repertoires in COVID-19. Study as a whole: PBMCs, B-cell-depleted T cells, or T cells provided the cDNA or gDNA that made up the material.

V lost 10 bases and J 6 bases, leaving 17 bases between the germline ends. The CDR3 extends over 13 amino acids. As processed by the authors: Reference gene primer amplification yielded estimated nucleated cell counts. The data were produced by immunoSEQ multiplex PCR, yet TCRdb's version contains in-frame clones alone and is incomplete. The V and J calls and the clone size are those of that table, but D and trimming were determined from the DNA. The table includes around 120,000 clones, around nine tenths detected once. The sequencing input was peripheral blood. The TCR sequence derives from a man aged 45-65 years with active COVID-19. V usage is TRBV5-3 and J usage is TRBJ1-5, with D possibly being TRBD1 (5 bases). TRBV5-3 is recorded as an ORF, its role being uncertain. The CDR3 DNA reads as TGTGCCCGAGACAGCTCCGAATGTCAGCCCCAGCATTTT. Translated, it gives CARDSSECQPQHF.